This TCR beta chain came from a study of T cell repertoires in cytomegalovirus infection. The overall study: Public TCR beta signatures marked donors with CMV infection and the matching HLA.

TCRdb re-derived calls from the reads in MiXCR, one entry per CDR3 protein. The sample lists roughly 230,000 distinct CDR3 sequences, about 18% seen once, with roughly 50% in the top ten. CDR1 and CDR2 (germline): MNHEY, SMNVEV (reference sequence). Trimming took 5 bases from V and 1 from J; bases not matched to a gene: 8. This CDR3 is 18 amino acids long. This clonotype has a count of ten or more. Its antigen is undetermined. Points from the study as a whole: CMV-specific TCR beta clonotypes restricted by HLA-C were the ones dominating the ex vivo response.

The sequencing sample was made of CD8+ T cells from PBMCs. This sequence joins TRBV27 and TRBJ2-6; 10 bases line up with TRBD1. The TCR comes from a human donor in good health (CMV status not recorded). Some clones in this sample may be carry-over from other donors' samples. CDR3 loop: CASSRGDRGFSGANVLTF. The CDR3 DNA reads TGTGCCAGCAGTCGGGGGGACAGGGGTTTTTCTGGGGCCAACGTCCTGACTTTC.